The T cell receptor beta chain described here comes from a study of Ad26.COV2.S vaccination and SARS-CoV-2 variants. Overall study: Sample donor was a member of the COV1001 Ad26.COV2.S trial arm.

TCRdb's table, derived via immunoSEQ multiplex PCR, lists solely in-frame clones and lacks some. Of 300,000 to 400,000 clones listed, around 89% were seen once; the top ten hold about 4.6%. Findings and caveats of the study: Vaccine and placebo groups showed comparable non-spike TCR breadth.

CDR3 length: 17 amino acids. Looked up from germline, CDR1 is LNHNV and CDR2 is YYDKDF (reference sequence). Trimming shortened V by 1 base and J by 1 base, and 16 bases separated the two germline ends. The treatment was: approximately 18 received Ad26.COV2.S at low or high dose, single or two shots; about 5 received placebo; per-sample allocation not given. Material that was analyzed had been drawn on day 63 after the first vaccine or placebo injection. Donor was an adult aged 18-55 years in Boston. Immunization relied on an Ad26 vector, which expressed Wuhan-strain SARS-CoV-2 spike. For this clone: As yet, its antigen is unknown.

The TCR originated in a person aged 18-65 years who received the Ad26.COV2.S COVID-19 vaccine or a placebo. The material sequenced was peripheral blood, taken in a trial of Ad26.COV2.S vaccine versus placebo. The chain recombines TRBV15 with TRBJ2-5; D might be TRBD2 (5 bases). This CDR3 reads CATSRGYGVEGQETQYF. The CDR3 nucleotides are TGTGCCACCAGCAGAGGATACGGGGTCGAAGGCCAAGAGACCCAGTACTTC.